Below are 14 T cell receptor beta chains sequenced from a single sample in a study of technical replicates of blood from a few donors. The protocol was immunoSEQ multiplex PCR, while the TCRdb copy is restricted to in-frame clones and leaves out a portion. The sample holds about 81,000 clones; around 96% are singletons and the top ten take around 0.18%. What was sequenced was T cells isolated from PBMCs. Every receptor here comes from a human donor in good health.

The rearrangement joins TRBV6-5 to TRBJ2-7; no reliable D call. Germline values: CDR1 MNHEY, CDR2 SVGAGI. Trimming removed 9 bases at V and 0 bases at J, with 12 bases between. This CDR3 comprises 13 residues. CDR3 bases: TGTGCCAGTACTAAAGTAAACTCCTACGAGCAGTACTTC. It is translated as CASTKVNSYEQYF.

This clone was counted only a few times. The gene calls are TRBV19 and TRBJ2-7; TRBD2 is a possible D gene (5 bases). Germline CDR1 and CDR2: LNHDA and SQIVND (reference sequence). The CDR3 loop spans 13 amino acids. Trimming took 11 bases from V and 5 from J, leaving 19 bases between them. The CDR3 reads CAHLLVGSDEQYF. The CDR3 DNA reads as TGTGCCCACCTGTTGGTAGGGAGCGACGAGCAGTACTTC.

This chain links TRBV11-2 with TRBJ1-2; D is unclear. This CDR3 has 16 amino acids. Trimming took 1 base from V and 3 from J, leaving 15 bases between them. The germline V gene has CDR1 SGHAT and CDR2 FQNNGV. CDR3 in DNA: TGTGCCAGCAGCTTAGTGGGCACCGGTGATTACTATGGCTACACCTTC. The encoded protein is CASSLVGTGDYYGYTF.

This chain joins TRBV30 and TRBJ2-3, with a weak D call TRBD1 (6 bases). Germline V gives CDR1 GTSNPN, CDR2 SVGIG (reference sequence). The germline V and J ends were trimmed by 5 bases and 2 bases, with 11 bases remaining between them. The CDR3 has 13 amino acids. The CDR3 here is CAWSTGDTDTQYF. CDR3 DNA: TGTGCCTGGTCGACAGGCGACACAGATACGCAGTATTTT.

This clone appeared once. The J gene is TRBJ1-5, the V gene TRBV6-1; D not resolved. V was shortened by 8 bases and J by 5 bases, with 10 bases between the two germline ends. This CDR3 spans 12 amino acids. Germline values: CDR1 MNHNS, CDR2 SASEGT. The CDR3 spells CASSPLDQPQHF. The CDR3 DNA reads as TGTGCCAGCTCCCCCTTAGATCAGCCCCAGCATTTT.

V usage is TRBV4-1 and J usage is TRBJ2-7; 9 bases match TRBD1. Trimming at V came to 3 bases and at J to 5 bases, leaving 11 bases not matched to a gene. CDR1 is MGHRA, CDR2 YSYEKL, per germline. The CDR3 runs 16 residues. The CDR3 nucleotides read TGCGCCAGCAGCCACTTAACCCGGACAGGGGAGAACGAGCAGTACTTC. This sequence encodes CASSHLTRTGENEQYF.

The V gene is TRBV25-1, the J gene TRBJ1-1; TRBD1 agrees at 8 bases. Germline V lookup: CDR1 MGHDK, CDR2 SYGVNS. The CDR3 covers 12 residues. Trimming cost V 4 bases and J 6 bases; bases outside gene matches: 1. The CDR3 loop is CASSAGQAEAFF. Written as DNA, the CDR3 is TGTGCCAGCAGTGCGGGACAGGCTGAAGCTTTCTTT.

The rearrangement uses TRBV18 and TRBJ2-5; D is uncertain. The CDR3 runs to 15 residues. The germline gives CDR1 KGHSH, CDR2 LQKENI. Trimming pared 1 base from V and 2 bases from J, leaving 11 bases between. The chain's CDR3 is CASSPLQAWQETQYF. CDR3 nucleotide sequence: TGTGCCAGCTCACCACTGCAGGCGTGGCAAGAGACCCAGTACTTC.

The chain joins TRBV14 to TRBJ2-1; possible D gene TRBD2, 5 bases. V gave up 1 base and J gave up 9 bases, with 7 bases separating them. This CDR3 contains 12 residues. The germline V gene encodes CDR1 SGHDN and CDR2 FVKESK. In DNA, the CDR3 is TGTGCCAGCAGCCAAGTAGCGTTTGAGCAGTTCTTC. It codes for CASSQVAFEQFF.

The V call is TRBV18, the J call TRBJ2-5; TRBD1 agrees at 11 bases. V was pared by 2 bases and J by 4 bases, with 3 bases of the junction left unmatched. Germline CDR1 is KGHSH and CDR2 is LQKENI. CDR3 length: 15 residues. The CDR3 spells CASSPWGQGGETQYF. The CDR3 DNA follows: TGTGCCAGCTCACCATGGGGACAGGGGGGAGAGACCCAGTACTTC.

The chain combines TRBV19 with TRBJ2-5; 12 bases are a match to TRBD2. Unmatched junction bases numbered 1, after V lost 5 bases and J lost 0 bases. This CDR3 comprises 15 residues. Germline V CDR1 and CDR2: LNHDA, SQIVND (reference sequence). In DNA, the CDR3 is TGTGCCAGTAGTGGACTAGCGGGGTACCAAGAGACCCAGTACTTC. This codes for CASSGLAGYQETQYF. Supplemented by reference TRBV19 and TRBJ2-5, the full variable domain reads DGGITQSPKYLFRKEGQNVTLSCEQNLNHDAMYWYRQDPGQGLRLIYYSQIVNDFQKGDIAEGYSVSREKKESFPLTVTSAQKNPTAFYLCASSGLAGYQETQYFGPGTRLLVL.

With regard to this clone: The junction departs from germline at one end; a sequencing error may be responsible. The genes are TRBV7-7 and TRBJ2-1, with 9 nucleotides matching TRBD2. Germline-derived CDR1 and CDR2 are SSHAT and FNYEAQ (reference sequence). CDR3 length: 15 amino acids. This chain's CDR3 is CASSRAGGDYNEQFF. DNA of the CDR3: TGTGCTAGCAGCCGAGCGGGGGGCGACTACAATGAGCAGTTCTTC.

The rearrangement links TRBV5-6 to TRBJ1-1; no clear D gene. Per germline, CDR1 SGHDT and CDR2 YYEEEE. V lost 6 bases, J lost 8 bases, and 14 bases lay in between. The CDR3 is 12 amino acids. As DNA, the CDR3 is TGTGCCAGCATCCCTAGGAGTGGGGAAGCTTTCTTT. Translating it yields CASIPRSGEAFF.

This rearrangement joins TRBV7-8 to TRBJ2-1; 10 nucleotides match TRBD2. Unmatched junction bases numbered 10, after V lost 3 bases and J lost 8 bases. The CDR3 is 16 amino acids. Germline loops: CDR1 SGHVS, CDR2 FQNEAQ. CDR3 sequence reads: CASSLFQAGGPHEQFF. Written as DNA, the CDR3 is TGTGCCAGCAGCTTGTTCCAAGCGGGAGGGCCCCATGAGCAGTTCTTC.